This T cell receptor beta chain originates from a study of blood T cells in healthy people across ages (dated by TCRdb to 2014 to 2015). The study in broad terms: Template switching captured roughly one uniquely barcoded TCR beta cDNA molecule per two T cells in model experiments. Four age groups were formed from the donors: young (average roughly 15 years), middle-aged (around 40), aged (roughly 58) and long-lived (approximately 80). Two additional independent replicas of 1 million unique cDNA reads from the same blood draw were analyzed for two donors (one aged 18 to 30 and one aged 80 or older). The study measured age-related changes in TCR beta repertoire diversity using deep sequencing normalized with unique cDNA molecular identifiers. Overall study outcomes, separate from this receptor: Estimates of total diversity based on one million sequenced T cells were considered lower bounds and underestimates. The long-lived group showed more naive CD4+ T cells, fewer expanded clones and increased TCR diversity than the aged group, suggesting age selection. As age increased, observed TCR beta diversity per million T cells dropped in a roughly linear way, and a significant reduction was already evident by age 40. A strong correlation was found between observed TCR beta diversity and the percentage of naive T cells measured by flow cytometry. Bulk unsorted PBMC profiling prevented conclusive comparison of naive and antigen-experienced compartments. Because donor CMV infection status was unknown, age-related changes in expanded clonotypes were potentially confounded.

Systemically healthy Caucasian individuals from Russia, approximately 39 in total and aged roughly 6 to 90 years, were included as donors. Each donor gave about 9.7 milliliters of peripheral blood, drawn into EDTA-treated Vacutainer tubes. PBMCs were isolated by Ficoll-Paque density-gradient centrifugation, with at least 6.5 million obtained per sample. Trizol reagent was used to extract total RNA from the PBMCs, yielding at least 6 micrograms per sample. For every donor, flow cytometry on a PBMC aliquot measured the percentage of naive CD45RAhigh/CD27high T cells. The CDR3 covers 16 residues, taking in both the cysteine and the phenylalanine. Left in the record is the CDR3 DNA by itself, 48 bases read in frame from the first base. Libraries were built with 5' RACE. The run used an Illumina HiSeq 2500. A second roughly 6 to 12 cycle PCR used a sample-barcoded 5' primer and a J-beta primer mix. Each TCR beta cDNA molecule received a unique molecular identifier from a template-switch 5' adaptor carrying 12 random nucleotides. Each sample yielded at least 2.5 million CDR3-containing paired-end reads. First-strand cDNA was synthesized from all RNA with the Mint cDNA synthesis kit, primed by a TRBC-specific oligonucleotide. After uracil-DNA glycosylase treatment, a first 18-cycle PCR used universal primers M1SS and BC2_uni_R on all cDNA. The paper's processing steps were these. Each sample was normalized by randomly selecting 1 million high-quality reads, each carrying a distinct molecular identifier. Reads sharing molecular identifiers were discarded rather than binned into consensus sequences. CDR3 identification, clonotype clustering and error correction used MiTCR with a Q25 quality threshold and the strictest error-elimination algorithm. A nonparametric unseen species model with Euler transformation was used to estimate lower-bound total TCR beta diversity. The public reads were reprocessed in TCRdb via fastp at Q25 and MiXCR, keeping in-frame beta chains. Every CDR3 protein is listed once, alongside the most common genes and DNA of its rows. These V and J calls originate from TCRdb's pipeline instead of the authors' own analysis. The sample table shows over a million distinct CDR3 sequences, and around 25% are seen once. The top ten clones comprise 0.75% of the sample.

The sample holds a few counts of this clonotype. Its antigen specificity is not known. Per-base qualities were not stored, and no clone one base away is much larger. The sample was also linked to a second study, of T cells of mothers and their children. From that second study: Donors were nine systemically healthy Caucasian individuals: three mothers and their six children. cDNA synthesis consumed the entire amount of extracted RNA, loaded at around 1.5 ug RNA in each 15 ul reaction. In the second PCR, sample barcodes and 2-4 random nucleotides were introduced via the M1S primer. Over 9.5 million TCR beta CDR3 reads were obtained for each mother, and 3 million to 3.5 million reads were obtained for each child. In both related and unrelated pairs, thymic selection shapes the output of TCR recombination in a similar way, with inherited differences having only a minor effect. Normalized repertoire overlap was always found to be slightly, but never significantly, higher in related mother-child pairs than in unrelated mother-child pairs. With a sensitivity of about 100 clones per million clonotypes, no persistent microchimeric T cell clones were detected. To look for features that set related mother-child pairs apart from unrelated individuals, the researchers ran deep NGS to compare the TCR beta repertoires of mothers and children. On average, the children were roughly 11 +/- 4 years old, while the mothers were about 38 +/- 4 years old. After adapter ligation with NEBNext reagents, the libraries were sequenced on Illumina HiSeq 2000 with 100+100 nt paired-end reads. To avoid cross-contamination, the mother libraries and the child libraries were prepared a month apart and sequenced in separate runs. Between about 500,000 and 2,100,000 distinct TCR beta clonotypes were identified per donor. Naive TCR beta clonotypes were estimated from low-frequency clonotypes matched to each donor's FACS-determined naive share, without sorting.

The sequence is built from TRBV12-3 or TRBV12-4 and TRBJ2-1; TRBD1 lines up with 7 middle nucleotides. The J call may be in error: the DNA end matches TRBJ2-5 better. The sequenced material came from blood. The TCR sequence derives from a girl aged 2 to 10 in good health. The DNA reads as follows: TGTGCCAGCAGTTCGACGACAGGGTTTACTCGGGAGACCCAGTACTTC. Its product reads: CASSSTTGFTRETQYF.